Here is one T cell receptor (beta chain) with its context. Its antigen is not known. This specimen belongs to a study of PD-1 blockade in classical Hodgkin lymphoma. The sample's time point: cycle 4 day 1 (C4D1), after about 6 weeks of nivolumab. There was relapse after autologous stem cell transplantation in every patient, and there was variation in brentuximab vedotin exposure. With magnetic negative selection, CD4+ T cells were purified from PBMCs that had been thawed. Best response was recorded as complete response, partial response or progressive disease. TCRdb's copy holds only in-frame clones and misses some; the assay was immunoSEQ multiplex PCR. The sample records tens of thousands of clones, about 94% being singletons. Study results and caveats: By C4D1, CD4+ diversity increased significantly, especially in complete responders. Exclusion covered patients beginning nivolumab under 1 year post-ASCT.

This TCR was sampled from a human donor with classical Hodgkin lymphoma. The specimen was CD4+ T cells from blood, collected before the fourth cycle of nivolumab.

CDR3 loop: CASTRIWGGVGAKNIQYF. The CDR3 coding sequence is TGTGCCAGCACCCGAATCTGGGGGGGGGTTGGAGCCAAAAACATTCAGTACTTC. The chain couples TRBV7-9 to TRBJ2-4; 7 bases are a match to TRBD2. The germline V gene has CDR1 SEHNR and CDR2 FQNEAQ (reference sequence). The V gene end was trimmed by 7 bases and the J gene end by 0 bases; junction bases not matched to a gene: 15. The CDR3 sequence is 18 residues long.